The present T cell receptor beta chain was sequenced within a study of shared clonotypes between healthy human individuals. Turning to the study itself: Researchers assigned three CD4 naive, three CD4 memory, two CD8 naive and one CD8 memory plate to each donor.

Germline CDR1 SGHTA, CDR2 FQGTGA. After removal of 3 bases from V and 4 bases from J, the junction contained 8 bases not matched to a gene. This CDR3 comprises 16 residues. In regard to this clone: No antigen is known for it.

The assay was carried out at the deep level. Profiled with immunoSEQ multiplex PCR; TCRdb holds only in-frame clones, not every one. This table has about a million clones, 60% to 80% appearing once. Notes on the study in general: Among donors, the sharing of clonotypes was expected to be influenced by sequencing depth.

Sequencing was done on a sample of memory CD4+ T cells from PBMCs. Subset here: CD45RA-negative fraction. The receptor comes from a man in his late teens or twenties in good health. Some clones in this sample may be carry-over from other donors' samples. This chain links TRBV7-3 with TRBJ2-2; 7 nucleotides align to TRBD2. The CDR3 here is CASSLISGPSTGELFF. Here the CDR3 DNA reads TGTGCCAGCAGCTTGATTAGCGGGCCGAGCACCGGGGAGCTGTTTTTT.